These T cell receptor beta chains were read from a single sample in a study of cytomegalovirus exposure and HLA in healthy donors. Assay used: immunoSEQ multiplex PCR; TCRdb lists only in-frame clones, some missing. The data contain about 150,000 clones, almost 80% of them singletons. Sequenced sample: PBMCs. Every receptor here comes from a woman between 40 and 50 years old in good health and CMV-seropositive. Both conserved end residues are part of each CDR3. The order of the fields is D gene, J gene, V gene, clone size, CDR3 protein, CDR3 DNA. D genes are given only for firm matches. Expanded clones get a size class; other rows say once, few or many, or leave the size out.

>TRBD1|TRBJ1-1|TRBV7-3|.
CASSLTGYTEAFF
TGTGCCAGCAGCTTGACAGGGTACACTGAAGCTTTCTTT
>TRBD1|TRBJ2-2|TRBV9|few
CASSRDRGLIGELFF
TGTGCCAGCAGCCGGGACAGGGGGCTTATCGGGGAGCTGTTTTTT
>.|TRBJ2-2|TRBV21-1|.
CASSKVQKNTGELFF
TGTGCCAGCAGCAAAGTACAGAAAAACACCGGGGAGCTGTTTTTT
>TRBD2|TRBJ2-3|TRBV6-6|.
CASSRLAGRADTQYF
TGTGCCAGCAGTCGACTAGCGGGCAGGGCAGATACGCAGTATTTT
>TRBD2|TRBJ2-5|TRBV7-6|.
CASSLEGREQYF
TGTGCCAGCAGCTTAGAAGGGAGGGAGCAGTACTTC
>TRBD2|TRBJ2-7|TRBV2|.
CASIGTSSYEQYF
TGTGCCAGCATAGGGACTAGCTCCTACGAGCAGTACTTC
>.|TRBJ1-5|TRBV27|.
CASSLWSGSNQPQHF
TGTGCCAGCAGTTTATGGTCAGGGAGCAATCAGCCCCAGCATTTT
>.|TRBJ2-3|TRBV9|.
CASSEYNKDTQYF
TGTGCCAGCAGCGAGTATAACAAGGATACGCAGTATTTT
>TRBD2|TRBJ2-2|TRBV28|.
CAGSGGEAGELFF
TGTGCCGGCAGCGGGGGGGAAGCCGGGGAGCTGTTTTTT
>TRBD1|TRBJ2-2|TRBV13|.
CASSPRTGASGELFF
TGTGCCAGCAGCCCCCGGACAGGGGCGTCCGGGGAGCTGTTTTTT
>TRBD1|TRBJ1-4|TRBV30|.
CAWSRGQGVTNEKLFF
TGTGCCTGGAGTCGGGGACAGGGGGTAACTAATGAAAAACTGTTTTTT
>TRBD2|TRBJ2-2|TRBV7-3|.
CASSQGLAGGAGELFF
TGTGCCAGCAGCCAAGGACTAGCGGGGGGGGCCGGGGAGCTGTTTTTT
>.|TRBJ2-3|TRBV30|.
CAWSRGVTDTQYF
TGTGCCTGGTCCAGGGGGGTTACAGATACGCAGTATTTT
>TRBD2|TRBJ2-1|TRBV5-1|.
CAGSGAWENNEQFF
TGCGCCGGAAGCGGGGCCTGGGAGAACAATGAGCAGTTCTTC
>TRBD1|TRBJ1-4|TRBV9|.
CASSALTGANEKLFF
TGTGCCAGCAGCGCGTTGACAGGGGCTAATGAAAAACTGTTTTTT
>.|TRBJ2-6|TRBV5-6|.
CASSQSGANVLTF
TGTGCCAGCAGTCAATCTGGGGCCAACGTCCTGACTTTC
>TRBD2|TRBJ2-5|TRBV5-4|.
CASSLGVQRGGQETQYF
TGTGCCAGCAGCTTGGGGGTCCAGCGGGGGGGACAAGAGACCCAGTACTTC
>.|TRBJ2-1|TRBV6-4|.
CASTPTDNNEQFF
TGTGCCAGCACGCCTACTGACAACAATGAGCAGTTCTTC
>TRBD1|TRBJ1-2|TRBV6-1|.
CASSEAMGTGGYYGYTF
TGTGCCAGCAGTGAAGCGATGGGGACAGGGGGTTATTATGGCTACACCTTC
>.|TRBJ2-7|TRBV10-2|.
CASSEMSGEQYF
TGCGCCAGCAGTGAGATGTCGGGGGAGCAGTACTTC
>TRBD2|TRBJ2-2|TRBV5-4|.
CASSSLAGLNTGELFF
TGTGCCAGCAGCTCGCTAGCGGGATTGAACACCGGGGAGCTGTTTTTT
>.|TRBJ1-5|TRBV7-7|.
CASSLTENQPQHF
TGTGCCAGCAGCTTAACAGAAAATCAGCCCCAGCATTTT
>.|TRBJ1-1|TRBV2|.
CASSAGQPMNTEAFF
TGTGCCAGCAGCGCTGGGCAACCCATGAACACTGAAGCTTTCTTT
>.|TRBJ2-1|TRBV7-7|.
CASSLAGNYNEQFF
TGTGCCAGCAGCTTGGCGGGAAACTACAATGAGCAGTTCTTC
>TRBD1|TRBJ1-1|TRBV7-9|.
CASSFRQGTEAFF
TGTGCCAGCAGCTTTCGACAGGGCACTGAAGCTTTCTTT
>.|TRBJ1-1|TRBV6-5|.
CASGPSGGPTEAFF
TGTGCCAGCGGACCTAGCGGGGGCCCCACTGAAGCTTTCTTT
>.|TRBJ2-7|TRBV11-2|.
CASSLRRGAAYEQYF
TGTGCCAGCAGCTTGAGACGGGGGGCAGCCTACGAGCAGTACTTC
>.|TRBJ2-3|TRBV2|.
CASSEVDSGGWNTDTQYF
TGTGCCAGCAGTGAAGTTGATAGCGGTGGGTGGAATACAGATACGCAGTATTTT
>TRBD1|TRBJ1-3|TRBV5-1|.
CASSLEPQGATGNTIYF
TGCGCCAGCAGTCTGGAACCTCAGGGGGCAACTGGAAACACCATATATTTT
>.|TRBJ2-3|TRBV5-4|.
CASSPGSVSDTQYF
TGTGCCAGCAGCCCCGGGTCGGTCTCAGATACGCAGTATTTT
>TRBD1|TRBJ2-3|TRBV5-4|once
CASSGTGVAPNTQYF
TGTGCCAGCAGCGGGACAGGGGTAGCACCGAATACGCAGTATTTT
>TRBD1|TRBJ1-3|TRBV7-6|.
CASSLYRGPGNTIYF
TGTGCCAGCAGCTTATACAGGGGGCCAGGAAACACCATATATTTT
>TRBD2|TRBJ2-1|TRBV5-4|.
CASSLGSGGALQEQFF
TGTGCCAGCAGCTTGGGCAGCGGGGGGGCGCTTCAGGAGCAGTTCTTC